The 27 T cell receptor beta chains below were found in one sample sequenced in a study of T cells after yellow fever vaccination. From the 5' RACE reads, TCRdb called clonotypes with MiXCR, one entry per CDR3 protein. The table lists around 260,000 distinct CDR3 sequences, around 5.2% of them singletons, with roughly 3% in the top ten. This specimen consisted of CD4+ T cells sorted from PBMCs, obtained on the day of the yellow fever booster vaccination. These receptors all come from a young man who received the YFV17D yellow fever vaccine.

The chain couples TRBV7-9 to TRBJ1-2; no reliable D call. This CDR3 is 12 amino acids long. Trimming left V 1 base short and J 6 bases short, with 6 bases between. Germline-derived CDR1 and CDR2 are SEHNR and FQNEAQ (reference sequence). CDR3 sequence reads: CASSLEGNGYTF. The CDR3 DNA sequence: TGTGCCAGCAGCTTAGAAGGGAATGGCTACACCTTC. Based on the CDR3 plus reference TRBV7-9 and TRBJ1-2, the full variable domain is DTGVSQNPRHKITKRGQNVTFRCDPISEHNRLYWYRQTLGQGPEFLTYFQNEAQLEKSRLLSDRFSAERPKGSFSTLEIQRTEQGDSAMYLCASSLEGNGYTFGSGTRLTVV.

This clonotype came up many times. This chain uses TRBV7-2 with TRBJ2-5, with D tentatively TRBD1 (5 bases). This CDR3 region has 17 residues. V shed 5 bases and J shed 2 bases, with 21 bases lying between them. Germline CDR1 reads SGHTA; CDR2 reads FQGNSA. CDR3 in amino acids: CASSITPLGHQQETQYF. The CDR3 DNA reads as TGTGCCAGCAGCATTACACCCCTCGGACACCAGCAAGAGACCCAGTACTTC.

This clonotype was seen ten or more times. The chain joins TRBV9 to TRBJ1-5; D not resolved. The CDR3 length is 13 residues. The germline CDR1 and CDR2 sequences are SGDLS and YYNGEE. With 0 bases removed from V and 5 bases from J, the gap between germline ends came to 6 bases. This CDR3 is CASSVGVDQPQHF. As DNA, the CDR3 is TGTGCCAGCAGCGTAGGGGTGGATCAGCCCCAGCATTTT.

This clonotype was counted a few times. The CDR3 DNA is TGTGCCAGCAGCTCCTACGGGAGGGGGACAAACACCGGGGAGCTGTTTTTT. Amino acids: CASSSYGRGTNTGELFF. The V gene is TRBV7-2, the J gene TRBJ2-2, with TRBD2 matching 8 bases. There are 17 residues in the CDR3. V dropped 4 bases and J dropped 2; count of bases not matched to a gene: 9. Germline CDR1 is SGHTA and CDR2 is FQGNSA.

This clonotype came up many times. The chain has TRBV5-1 and TRBJ2-5, with D possibly TRBD1 on 6 matching bases. This CDR3 has 14 amino acids. Per germline, CDR1 SGHRS and CDR2 YFSETQ. Between the trimmed V and J ends, which lost 2 bases and 2 bases, there was a span of 10 bases. The CDR3 sequence: CASSLGQFQETQYF. CDR3 nucleotide sequence: TGCGCCAGCAGCTTAGGACAGTTTCAAGAGACCCAGTACTTC.

This clonotype was found many times. The chain employs TRBV7-9 and TRBJ2-2, with 10 bases lining up with TRBD1. In germline, CDR1 is SEHNR, CDR2 FQNEAQ (reference sequence). V lost 5 bases to trimming and J lost 5 bases; unmatched junction nucleotides: 5. This CDR3 has 15 residues. The CDR3 here is CASSGDRGETGELFF. In DNA form, the CDR3 reads TGTGCCAGCAGCGGGGACAGGGGAGAAACCGGGGAGCTGTTTTTT.

This clonotype was seen only a few times. V and J are TRBV20-1 and TRBJ1-3; D is unclear. CDR1 is DFQATT, CDR2 SNEGSKA, per germline (reference sequence). The germline V and J ends were trimmed by 6 bases and 0 bases, with 15 bases remaining between them. This CDR3 has 15 residues. CDR3 coding DNA: TGCAGTGCGACCCCCGCCGGAGACTCTGGAAACACCATATATTTT. The encoded protein is CSATPAGDSGNTIYF.

The chain has TRBV20-1 and TRBJ2-5; D is uncertain. This CDR3 is built from 13 residues. The V and J ends lost 1 base and 3 bases respectively, with 9 bases between them. Looked up from germline, CDR1 is DFQATT and CDR2 is SNEGSKA (reference sequence). CDR3 amino acids: CSARVYGKETQYF. The CDR3 coding sequence is TGCAGTGCTAGAGTATATGGGAAAGAGACCCAGTACTTC.

This clonotype was found many times. The chain has TRBV25-1 and TRBJ2-5; a possible D gene is TRBD2 (7 bases). The CDR3 length is 18 residues. CDR1 and CDR2 from the germline V gene are MGHDK and SYGVNS. Deletions cut 8 bases from V and 0 bases from J, with 25 bases between. The CDR3 loop is CASSKGGTTFWYQETQYF. The CDR3 DNA sequence: TGTGCCAGCTCCAAGGGGGGGACCACCTTTTGGTACCAAGAGACCCAGTACTTC.

The table lists this clonotype with many counts. The chain combines TRBV9 with TRBJ2-5; 12 nucleotides line up with TRBD2. V was pared by 0 bases and J by 3 bases, with 0 bases of the junction left unmatched. The CDR3 extends over 15 amino acids. CDR1 is SGDLS and CDR2 is YYNGEE in the germline V gene. CDR3 sequence: CASSVGLAGEETQYF. The CDR3, as DNA: TGTGCCAGCAGCGTAGGACTAGCGGGGGAAGAGACCCAGTACTTC.

This clonotype has ten or more counts. This CDR3 is CASSLLPGVKETQYF. The DNA of the CDR3 is TGCGCCAGCAGCTTACTTCCGGGAGTCAAAGAGACCCAGTACTTC. V and J are TRBV5-1 and TRBJ2-5, with a weak D call TRBD2 (6 bases). This CDR3 is built from 15 residues. Trimming stripped 2 bases from V and 3 bases from J, with 14 bases between. Germline V gives CDR1 SGHRS, CDR2 YFSETQ.

This clonotype appeared many times. V usage is TRBV28 and J usage is TRBJ2-1, with TRBD2 matching 11 bases. Losses at the gene ends were 1 base for V and 2 bases for J; bases not matched to a gene: 10. Looked up from germline, CDR1 is MDHEN and CDR2 is SYDVKM. CDR3 length equals 19 residues. The CDR3 sequence: CASSLSAASGGRAYNEQFF. In nucleotides, the CDR3 is TGTGCCAGCAGTTTATCAGCCGCTAGCGGGGGGAGGGCCTACAATGAGCAGTTCTTC. The full variable domain, with the rest looked up from reference TRBV28 and TRBJ2-1, is DVKVTQSSRYLVKRTGEKVFLECVQDMDHENMFWYRQDPGLGLRLIYFSYDVKMKEKGDIPEGYSVSREKKERFSLILESASTNQTSMYLCASSLSAASGGRAYNEQFFGPGTRLTVL.

This clonotype has a handful of counts. The rearrangement joins TRBV7-3 to TRBJ1-2; D perhaps matches TRBD1 (5 bases). CDR1 SGHTA and CDR2 FQGTGA come from the germline V gene. Trimming shortened V by 5 bases and J by 4 bases, and 17 bases separated the two germline ends. CDR3 length equals 15 residues. Here the CDR3 reads CASSLHPSRAYGYTF. The CDR3 DNA is TGTGCCAGCAGCCTCCATCCCTCCAGGGCCTATGGCTACACCTTC.

This clonotype was counted at least ten times. The CDR3 DNA is TGTGCCAGCAGCCAAGTACACCCCTACGAGCAGTACTTC. Translation gives CASSQVHPYEQYF. The chain links TRBV14 to TRBJ2-7; D remains ambiguous. The CDR3 covers 13 residues. V was clipped by 1 base and J by 2 bases, with 6 bases between them. Germline V CDR1 and CDR2: SGHDN, FVKESK.

This clonotype was detected only a few times. The chain joins TRBV20-1 to TRBJ2-3; D uncertain. This CDR3 is 13 amino acids long. The V end lost 6 bases, the J end lost 2 bases, and 12 bases lay between the germline ends. Germline V gives CDR1 DFQATT, CDR2 SNEGSKA (reference sequence). The CDR3 protein is CSAEQPNTDTQYF. CDR3 in DNA: TGCAGTGCAGAACAACCTAACACAGATACGCAGTATTTT.

V is TRBV12-3 or TRBV12-4 and J is TRBJ1-2, with 7 bases aligning to TRBD1. The ends lost 5 bases at V and 8 bases at J; junction bases unmatched: 5. The CDR3 has 12 residues. This CDR3 is CASSRQGLGYTF. The CDR3 DNA reads as TGTGCCAGCAGTAGACAGGGTCTGGGCTACACCTTC.

This chain links TRBV5-1 with TRBJ1-6, with no clear D. V lost 2 bases and J 6 bases, leaving 12 bases between the germline ends. There are 15 residues in the CDR3. Germline loops: CDR1 SGHRS, CDR2 YFSETQ. The DNA for the CDR3 is TGCGCCAGCAGCTTAGGCCTCGAGGGTAATTCACCCCTCCACTTT. Its translation: CASSLGLEGNSPLHF.

Only a few counts were recorded for this clonotype. The rearrangement links TRBV11-2 to TRBJ1-1; D possibly corresponds to TRBD1 (6 bases). Trimming pared 1 base from V and 2 bases from J, leaving 11 bases between. The CDR3 has 15 residues. Germline V CDR1 and CDR2: SGHAT, FQNNGV. The CDR3 region is CASSLGDTSNTEAFF. DNA of the CDR3: TGTGCCAGCAGCTTAGGGGACACATCTAACACTGAAGCTTTCTTT.

This clonotype was detected a few times. This chain connects TRBV7-2 to TRBJ2-3, with TRBD2 matching over 9 bases. The V gene's germline CDR1 is SGHTA and CDR2 FQGNSA. V was pared by 10 bases and J by 4 bases, with 12 bases of the junction left unmatched. This CDR3 spans 15 amino acids. DNA of the CDR3: TGTGCCACCCAAATCTGGGCGGGGGGGCCAGATACGCAGTATTTT. The encoded protein is CATQIWAGGPDTQYF. Variable domain in full (rest from reference TRBV7-2 and TRBJ2-3): GAGVSQSPSNKVTEKGKDVELRCDPISGHTALYWYRQSLGQGLEFLIYFQGNSAPDKSGLPSDRFSAERTGGSVSTLTIQRTQQEDSAVYLCATQIWAGGPDTQYFGPGTRLTVL.

At least ten counts were recorded for this clonotype. The chain carries TRBV29-1 and TRBJ2-5; D uncertain. Trimming removed 3 bases from V and 5 bases from J, with 16 bases in between. The CDR3 has 14 amino acids. From germline, CDR1 is SQVTM and CDR2 ANQGSEA. For the CDR3, the DNA is TGCAGCGTTGATAGGGATCTTAGATTTGAGACCCAGTACTTC. Amino acids: CSVDRDLRFETQYF.

This clonotype turned up a few times. V usage is TRBV28 and J usage is TRBJ1-2, with D uncertain. CDR3 length: 11 amino acids. V was cut by 2 bases and J by 7 bases, with 5 bases left in between. Germline CDR1 MDHEN, CDR2 SYDVKM. CDR3 sequence (DNA): TGTGCCAGCAGTTTAGAGGGTGGCTACACCTTC. Its translation: CASSLEGGYTF.

The chain carries TRBV3-1 and TRBJ2-3, with D possibly matching TRBD1 (6 bases). The CDR3 has 14 amino acids. Germline V gene lookup returns CDR1 LGHDT and CDR2 YNNKEL (reference sequence). V lost 3 bases and J lost 2, with 9 bases in between. CDR3 DNA: TGTGCCAGCAGCCACAGGGGCGCCACAGATACGCAGTATTTT. Residues: CASSHRGATDTQYF.

The V call is TRBV18, the J call TRBJ2-3; D is possibly TRBD2 (5 bases). The germline CDR1 and CDR2 sequences are KGHSH and LQKENI. Trimming took off 2 bases at V and 2 bases at J, with 8 bases between the two ends. The CDR3 contains 14 residues. The CDR3 nucleotides are TGTGCCAGCTCACCAGGACTTACCACAGATACGCAGTATTTT. Its protein is CASSPGLTTDTQYF.

This clonotype has at least ten counts. The chain uses TRBV5-1 and TRBJ2-3, with 9 bases that match TRBD1. This CDR3 contains 15 residues. The ends lost 5 bases at V and 4 bases at J; junction bases unmatched: 8. Per the germline V gene, CDR1 is SGHRS and CDR2 is YFSETQ. CDR3 residues: CASSSGQGRSDTQYF. For the CDR3, the DNA is TGCGCCAGCAGTTCCGGACAGGGGAGGTCAGATACGCAGTATTTT. The variable domain in full, with the rest retrieved from reference TRBV5-1 and TRBJ2-3, is KAGVTQTPRYLIKTRGQQVTLSCSPISGHRSVSWYQQTPGQGLQFLFEYFSETQRNKGNFPGRFSGRQFSNSRSEMNVSTLELGDSALYLCASSSGQGRSDTQYFGPGTRLTVL.

This clonotype was seen a handful of times. The V call is TRBV2, the J call TRBJ2-2; 11 bases align to TRBD2. Per the germline V gene, CDR1 is SNHLY and CDR2 is FYNNEI. V lost 9 bases, J lost 5 bases, and 5 bases stayed unmatched. CDR3 size: 14 residues. CDR3 region: CASTRTSGTGELFF. The CDR3 DNA sequence: TGTGCCAGTACCAGGACTAGCGGGACCGGGGAGCTGTTTTTT. Full variable domain (missing parts from reference TRBV2 and TRBJ2-2): EPEVTQTPSHQVTQMGQEVILRCVPISNHLYFYWYRQILGQKVEFLVSFYNNEISEKSEIFDDQFSVERPDGSNFTLKIRSTKLEDSAMYFCASTRTSGTGELFFGEGSRLTVL.

Only a few counts were recorded for this clonotype. The chain couples TRBV7-8 to TRBJ2-7; 8 bases are a match to TRBD1. This CDR3 comprises 15 residues. Germline CDR1 reads SGHVS; CDR2 reads FQNEAQ. The J segment lost 3 bases and the V segment lost 5 bases, leaving 9 bases of the junction unmatched. The CDR3 spells CASSTTGTGFYEQYF. CDR3 coding DNA: TGTGCCAGCAGCACGACCGGGACAGGCTTCTACGAGCAGTACTTC.

This clonotype has more than one count but fewer than ten. The chain links TRBV20-1 to TRBJ2-7; no clear D gene. The CDR3 totals 11 residues. Germline assignment: CDR1 DFQATT and CDR2 SNEGSKA (reference sequence). V was shortened by 4 bases and J by 2 bases, with 6 bases between the two germline ends. The chain's CDR3 is CSAKSPYEQYV. The DNA for the CDR3 is TGCAGTGCTAAAAGCCCCTACGAGCAGTACGTC.